These 11 T cell receptor beta chains share one sample of origin, sequenced in a study of regulatory T cells in long-lasting Graves disease (dated by TCRdb to the early 2020s). This sample's time point label indicates: persistent/refractory GD, antithyroid drugs over 5 years with positive TRAb. For both TCR sequencing and RNA sequencing, RNA was extracted from PBMCs using TRIzol. Library prep was done by multiplex PCR. Sequencing was performed on an Illumina HiSeq 4000. To build TCR beta libraries, CDR3 regions were amplified by Arm-PCR using iRepertoire HTBI primers. The public sequencing data were trimmed at Q25 with fastp and processed into clonotypes with MiXCR by TCRdb, which kept only in-frame beta chains. Entries are consolidated by CDR3 protein sequence, retaining the most common genes and DNA. Across this sample there are about 470,000 distinct CDR3 sequences, with around 21% seen only once. The ten largest clones add up to less than 9% of the sample.

The sample consisted of peripheral blood mononuclear cells (PBMCs), taken when the disease was refractory, from a patient treated with antithyroid drugs. The receptor set was obtained from a female donor with Graves disease.

This clonotype was picked up many times. The chain has TRBV28 and TRBJ2-2; D possibly corresponds to TRBD1 (6 bases). The CDR3 contains 17 residues. Per the germline V gene, CDR1 is MDHEN and CDR2 is SYDVKM. Trimming pared 0 bases from V and 0 bases from J, leaving 11 bases between. This CDR3 is CASSLWETGANTGELFF. As DNA, the CDR3 is TGTGCCAGCAGTTTATGGGAGACAGGCGCGAACACCGGGGAGCTGTTTTTT.

The chain employs TRBV2 and TRBJ2-7; no definite D call. The germline gives CDR1 SNHLY, CDR2 FYNNEI. This CDR3 has 13 residues. V lost 4 bases and J 5 bases, leaving 12 bases between the germline ends. CDR3 region: CASSGGFPDEQYF. CDR3 DNA: TGTGCCAGCAGTGGTGGCTTCCCGGACGAGCAGTACTTC.

The V and J genes are TRBV19 and TRBJ2-2; 10 bases fit TRBD2. The CDR3 covers 15 residues. The V and J ends lost 3 bases and 7 bases, in that order; junction bases with no gene match: 5. CDR1 and CDR2 (germline): LNHDA, SQIVND (reference sequence). The CDR3 DNA reads as TGTGCCAGTAGTATGGGACTAGCGATTGTCGGGGAGCTGTTTTTT. Translation gives CASSMGLAIVGELFF.

In its sample, this clonotype was seen many times. The gene calls are TRBV6-1 and TRBJ1-3; D remains unclear. Germline CDR1 reads MNHNS; CDR2 reads SASEGT. CDR3 length equals 15 residues. V lost 10 bases and J 2 bases, leaving 18 bases between the germline ends. This CDR3 reads CATQKDLGAGNTIYF. The CDR3 DNA sequence: TGTGCCACCCAAAAAGATCTCGGGGCTGGAAACACCATATATTTT.

J is TRBJ1-1 and V is TRBV6-1; perhaps TRBD1 as D (5 bases). The ends were cut back, 2 bases at V and 1 base at J, with 11 bases in the middle. CDR3 length: 15 amino acids. The V gene's germline CDR1 is MNHNS and CDR2 SASEGT. CDR3 DNA sequence: TGTGCCAGCAGTGAATGGCCAAGGGGGAACACTGAAGCTTTCTTT. Its translation is CASSEWPRGNTEAFF.

This clonotype was seen only a few times. The chain combines TRBV29-1 with TRBJ1-2; D might be TRBD1 (5 bases). The germline V gene encodes CDR1 SQVTM and CDR2 ANQGSEA. This CDR3 has 13 amino acids. V was trimmed by 3 bases and J by 6 bases, leaving 14 bases between them. The CDR3 region is CSVDRGAVDGYTF. The CDR3 region has the DNA TGCAGCGTTGATAGGGGCGCGGTGGATGGCTACACCTTC.

This clonotype was detected a few times. J is TRBJ1-2 and V is TRBV19; 9 bases agree with TRBD1. Per the germline V gene, CDR1 is LNHDA and CDR2 is SQIVND (reference sequence). The CDR3 is 16 residues long. The V segment lost 7 bases and the J segment 4 bases; nucleotides outside the gene matches: 13. CDR3 sequence reads: CASTYSGTGPGYGYTF. The CDR3, as DNA: TGTGCCAGTACATATTCCGGGACAGGGCCGGGCTATGGCTACACCTTC.

This clonotype was recorded at least ten times. The CDR3, as DNA: TGTGCCAGCAGCTCATTACCCGGGCGGTCTAGCGGGAAGACCTACGAGCAGTACTTC. Translating it yields CASSSLPGRSSGKTYEQYF. The chain carries TRBV6-1 and TRBJ2-7; 9 bases agree with TRBD2. The trim removed 6 bases at V and 2 bases at J, leaving 20 bases unmatched. Germline V CDR1 and CDR2: MNHNS, SASEGT. This CDR3 spans 19 amino acids.

About this clonotype: This may stem from a read error, because a much larger clone lies one nucleotide away. The chain uses TRBV7-8 and TRBJ2-5, with 11 bases matching TRBD1. Trimming took 5 bases from V and 2 from J; bases not matched to a gene: 7. The CDR3 spans 16 residues. Looked up from germline, CDR1 is SGHVS and CDR2 is FQNEAQ. CDR3 nucleotide sequence: TGTGCCAGCAGCCGAAACGGACAGGGGGCACAAGAGACCCAGTACTTC. Its translation is CASSRNGQGAQETQYF.

At least ten counts were recorded for this clonotype. This chain connects TRBV7-6 to TRBJ2-5, with 9 bases matching TRBD2. The germline V gene has CDR1 SGHVS and CDR2 FNYEAQ. CDR3 length equals 16 residues. Losses at the gene ends were 1 base for V and 2 bases for J; bases not matched to a gene: 5. The CDR3 sequence: CASSLGAGGRQETQYF. CDR3 bases: TGTGCCAGCAGCTTAGGAGCGGGAGGTCGACAAGAGACCCAGTACTTC. Using reference TRBV7-6 and TRBJ2-5 for the parts outside the CDR3, the full variable domain is GAGVSQSPRYKVTKRGQDVALRCDPISGHVSLYWYRQALGQGPEFLTYFNYEAQQDKSGLPNDRFSAERPEGSISTLTIQRTEQRDSAMYRCASSLGAGGRQETQYFGPGTRLLVL.

The chain couples TRBV10-3 to TRBJ2-7, with 7 bases identical to TRBD1. This CDR3 has 12 residues. V lost 5 bases to trimming and J lost 10 bases; unmatched junction nucleotides: 8. The V gene's germline CDR1 is ENHRY and CDR2 SYGVKD. CDR3 residues: CAISYTGEFQYF. CDR3 DNA: TGTGCCATCAGTTACACAGGGGAGTTCCAGTACTTC.